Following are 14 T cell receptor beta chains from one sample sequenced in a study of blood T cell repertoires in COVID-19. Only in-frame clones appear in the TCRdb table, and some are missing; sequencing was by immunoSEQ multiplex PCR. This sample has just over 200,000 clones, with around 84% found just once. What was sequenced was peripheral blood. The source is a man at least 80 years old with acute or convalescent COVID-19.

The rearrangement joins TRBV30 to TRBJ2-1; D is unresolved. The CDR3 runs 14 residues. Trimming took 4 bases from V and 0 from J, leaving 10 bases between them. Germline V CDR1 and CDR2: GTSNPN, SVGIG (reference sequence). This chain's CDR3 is CAWKHFPSYNEQFF. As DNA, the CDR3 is TGTGCCTGGAAACATTTCCCCTCCTACAATGAGCAGTTCTTC.

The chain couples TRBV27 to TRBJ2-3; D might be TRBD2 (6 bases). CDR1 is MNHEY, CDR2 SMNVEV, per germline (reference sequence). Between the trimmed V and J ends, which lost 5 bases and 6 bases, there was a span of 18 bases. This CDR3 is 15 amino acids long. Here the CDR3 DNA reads TGTGCCAGCAGTCACCGGGACTCCATACGGGATACGCAGTATTTT. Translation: CASSHRDSIRDTQYF.

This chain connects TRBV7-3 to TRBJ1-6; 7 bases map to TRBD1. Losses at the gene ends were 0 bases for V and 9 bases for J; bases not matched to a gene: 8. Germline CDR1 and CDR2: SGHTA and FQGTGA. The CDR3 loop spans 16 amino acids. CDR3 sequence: CASSLTPTGMGSPLHF. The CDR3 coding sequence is TGTGCCAGCAGCTTAACCCCGACAGGGATGGGTTCACCCCTCCACTTT.

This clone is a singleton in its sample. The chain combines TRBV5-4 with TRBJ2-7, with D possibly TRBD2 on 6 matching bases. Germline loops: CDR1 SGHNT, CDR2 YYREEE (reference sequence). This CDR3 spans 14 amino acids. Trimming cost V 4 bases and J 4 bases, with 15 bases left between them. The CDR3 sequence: CASSLGTPQYEQYF. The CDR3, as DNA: TGTGCCAGCAGCCTGGGGACTCCCCAGTACGAGCAGTACTTC.

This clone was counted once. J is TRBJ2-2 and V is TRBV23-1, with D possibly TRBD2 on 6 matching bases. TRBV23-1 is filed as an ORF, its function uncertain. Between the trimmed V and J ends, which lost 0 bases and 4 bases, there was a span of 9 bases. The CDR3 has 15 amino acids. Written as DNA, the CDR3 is TGCGCCAGCAGTCAATCGCGGGGAGGCACCGGGGAGCTGTTTTTT. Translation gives CASSQSRGGTGELFF.

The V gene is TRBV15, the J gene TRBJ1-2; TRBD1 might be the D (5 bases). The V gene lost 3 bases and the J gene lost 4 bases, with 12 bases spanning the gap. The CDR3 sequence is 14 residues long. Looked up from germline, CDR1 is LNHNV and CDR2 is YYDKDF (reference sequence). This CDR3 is CATSSPGRVYGYTF. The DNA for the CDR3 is TGTGCCACCAGCAGCCCCGGCAGGGTCTATGGCTACACCTTC.

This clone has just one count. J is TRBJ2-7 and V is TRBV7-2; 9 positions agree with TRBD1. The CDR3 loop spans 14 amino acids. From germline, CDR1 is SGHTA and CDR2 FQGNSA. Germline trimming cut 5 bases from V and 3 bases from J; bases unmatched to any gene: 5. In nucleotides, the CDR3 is TGTGCCAGCAGCGGGGGACAGGGACGCTACGAGCAGTACTTC. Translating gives CASSGGQGRYEQYF.

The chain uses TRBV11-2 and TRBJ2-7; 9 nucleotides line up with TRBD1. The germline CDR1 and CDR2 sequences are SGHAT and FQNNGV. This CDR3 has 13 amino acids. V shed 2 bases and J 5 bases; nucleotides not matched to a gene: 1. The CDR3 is CASSLRQGDEQYF. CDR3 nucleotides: TGTGCCAGCAGCTTAAGACAGGGGGACGAGCAGTACTTC.

Here the CDR3 DNA reads TGCGCCAGCAGCACCGGGACAGGGCTTGAGACCCAGTACTTC. Encoded protein: CASSTGTGLETQYF. V and J are TRBV5-1 and TRBJ2-5, with 9 nucleotides matching TRBD1. The germline V gene encodes CDR1 SGHRS and CDR2 YFSETQ. This CDR3 has 14 amino acids. Trimming at V came to 4 bases and at J to 5 bases, leaving 6 bases not matched to a gene.

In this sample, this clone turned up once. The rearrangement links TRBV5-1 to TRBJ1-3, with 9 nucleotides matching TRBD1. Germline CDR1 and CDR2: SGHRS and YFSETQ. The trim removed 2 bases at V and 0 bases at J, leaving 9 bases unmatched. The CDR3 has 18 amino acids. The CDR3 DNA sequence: TGCGCCAGCAGCTTATCAGGGGACAGGGCATCCTCTGGAAACACCATATATTTT. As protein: CASSLSGDRASSGNTIYF.

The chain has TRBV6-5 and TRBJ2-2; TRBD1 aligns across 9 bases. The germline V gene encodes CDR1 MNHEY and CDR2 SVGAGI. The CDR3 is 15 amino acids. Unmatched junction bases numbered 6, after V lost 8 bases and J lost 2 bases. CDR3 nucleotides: TGTGCCAGCGTAGGACAGGGGTTCAACACCGGGGAGCTGTTTTTT. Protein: CASVGQGFNTGELFF.

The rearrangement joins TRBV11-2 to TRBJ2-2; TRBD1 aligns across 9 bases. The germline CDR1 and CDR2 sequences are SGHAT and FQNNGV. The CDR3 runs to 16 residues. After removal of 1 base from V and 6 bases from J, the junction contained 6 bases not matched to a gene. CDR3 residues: CASSLAGTGRAGELFF. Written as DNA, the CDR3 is TGTGCCAGCAGCTTAGCCGGGACAGGGAGGGCCGGGGAGCTGTTTTTT.

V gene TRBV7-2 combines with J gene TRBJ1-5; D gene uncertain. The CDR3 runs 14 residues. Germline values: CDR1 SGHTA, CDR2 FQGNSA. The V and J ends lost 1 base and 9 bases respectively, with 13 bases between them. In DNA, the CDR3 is TGTGCCAGCAGCTTAGAGTCAGGCGACCGGCCCCAGCATTTT. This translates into CASSLESGDRPQHF.

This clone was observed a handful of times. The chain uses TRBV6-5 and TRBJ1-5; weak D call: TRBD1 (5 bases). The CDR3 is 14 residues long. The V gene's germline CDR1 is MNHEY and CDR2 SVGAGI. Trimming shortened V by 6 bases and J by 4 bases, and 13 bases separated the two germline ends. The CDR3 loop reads CASRGGAVNQPQHF. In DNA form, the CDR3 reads TGTGCCAGCAGGGGAGGGGCAGTAAATCAGCCCCAGCATTTT.